The 32 T cell receptor beta chains below all came from one sample that was sequenced in a study of blood T cell repertoires in COVID-19 (dated by TCRdb to the early 2020s). Library preparation employed the immunoSEQ multiplex PCR assay. TCRdb carries this immuneACCESS record with in-frame sequences only. Its versions omit some clonotypes, under half of them owing to an unresolved V gene in the studies checked, with the rest unexplained. This sample gives about 420,000 clones in total; about 87% of them show up just once. Clones ranked in the top ten supply around 0.92% of the sample. Material: peripheral blood. These receptors all stem from a man aged 18 to 29 with COVID-19, enrolled during active disease.

This clone appeared once. The chain joins TRBV6-1 to TRBJ2-1; TRBD2 aligns across 13 bases. V lost 4 bases to trimming and J lost 9 bases; unmatched junction nucleotides: 15. Germline V CDR1 and CDR2: MNHNS, SASEGT. This CDR3 is 18 amino acids long. CDR3 sequence: CASSGGLAGVSRESEQFF. The CDR3 region has the DNA TGTGCCAGCAGTGGAGGACTAGCGGGAGTTTCACGTGAAAGTGAGCAGTTCTTC.

V usage is TRBV2 and J usage is TRBJ1-1; TRBD1 matches at 7 bases. V shed 5 bases, J shed 1 base, and the junction held 7 bases outside the gene matches. There are 15 residues in the CDR3. CDR1 SNHLY and CDR2 FYNNEI come from the germline V gene. CDR3 in DNA: TGTGCCAGCAGTTCCTACAACAGGGGGAACACTGAAGCTTTCTTT. This sequence encodes CASSSYNRGNTEAFF.

This rearrangement joins TRBV19 to TRBJ2-7, with unresolved D. V was clipped by 1 base and J by 5 bases, with 9 bases between them. The CDR3 contains 13 residues. Germline V gives CDR1 LNHDA, CDR2 SQIVND (reference sequence). DNA for the CDR3: TGTGCCAGTAGTATAGGCATCCAGAACGAGCAGTACTTC. Translation gives CASSIGIQNEQYF.

The rearrangement joins TRBV15 to TRBJ2-5; 9 nucleotides align to TRBD2. The germline CDR1 and CDR2 sequences are LNHNV and YYDKDF (reference sequence). The CDR3 length is 17 residues. With V trimmed by 1 base and J by 5 bases, 11 bases remained unmatched. CDR3: CATSRGEREVGGETQYF. The CDR3 DNA is TGTGCCACCAGCAGAGGAGAGCGGGAGGTTGGGGGGGAGACCCAGTACTTC.

The rearrangement links TRBV3-1 (or the pseudogene TRBV3-2) to TRBJ1-6; D remains unclear. The germline V gene encodes CDR1 LGHDT and CDR2 YNNKEL (reference sequence). V was cut by 2 bases and J by 5 bases, with 7 bases left in between. CDR3 length equals 14 residues. Here the CDR3 DNA reads TGTGCCAGCAGCCAATTGGCGGATAATTCACCCCTCCACTTT. This codes for CASSQLADNSPLHF.

This chain joins TRBV28 and TRBJ1-2; D perhaps matches TRBD1 (5 bases). CDR3 length: 16 amino acids. Per germline, CDR1 MDHEN and CDR2 SYDVKM. Trimming removed 7 bases at V and 0 bases at J, with 18 bases between. CDR3 in DNA: TGTGCCAGCACTTTGGGGCAGGGCGGAGCTAACTATGGCTACACCTTC. It encodes CASTLGQGGANYGYTF.

The chain links TRBV19 to TRBJ1-5, with D possibly TRBD1 on 6 matching bases. The CDR3 runs to 13 residues. Trimming shortened V by 3 bases and J by 6 bases, and 9 bases separated the two germline ends. Per the germline V gene, CDR1 is LNHDA and CDR2 is SQIVND (reference sequence). This CDR3 reads CASSIWGPQPQHF. In nucleotides, the CDR3 is TGTGCCAGTAGTATTTGGGGGCCTCAGCCCCAGCATTTT.

The V gene is TRBV15, the J gene TRBJ2-7, with 7 bases aligning to TRBD1. The CDR3 spans 15 residues. The ends lost 0 bases at V and 4 bases at J; junction bases unmatched: 6. CDR1 and CDR2 from the germline V gene are LNHNV and YYDKDF (reference sequence). The chain's CDR3 is CATSRDRGRYYEQYF. CDR3 nucleotides: TGTGCCACCAGCAGAGACAGGGGGAGATATTACGAGCAGTACTTC.

The V call is TRBV5-4, the J call TRBJ2-3; possible D gene TRBD2, 5 bases. Germline CDR1 reads SGHNT; CDR2 reads YYREEE (reference sequence). The CDR3 extends over 16 amino acids. V was trimmed by 4 bases and J by 6 bases, leaving 21 bases between them. Here the CDR3 reads CASSPGGERVWDTQYF. The CDR3 bases are TGTGCCAGCAGCCCCGGTGGGGAGAGGGTATGGGATACGCAGTATTTT.

The genes are TRBV7-8 and TRBJ2-3, with TRBD2 matching over 7 bases. Per the germline V gene, CDR1 is SGHVS and CDR2 is FQNEAQ. This CDR3 has 16 amino acids. Unmatched junction bases numbered 9, after V lost 4 bases and J lost 2 bases. CDR3 region: CASSSQSGAVTDTQYF. In nucleotides, the CDR3 is TGTGCCAGCAGCTCCCAGAGCGGGGCGGTCACAGATACGCAGTATTTT.

The V gene is TRBV30, the J gene TRBJ2-5; TRBD2 agrees at 7 bases. The V and J ends lost 4 bases and 10 bases, in that order; junction bases with no gene match: 9. The germline V gene encodes CDR1 GTSNPN and CDR2 SVGIG (reference sequence). The CDR3 contains 12 residues. This CDR3 reads CAWTVMSGNQYF. In nucleotides, the CDR3 is TGTGCCTGGACGGTTATGAGCGGGAACCAGTACTTC.

The V call is TRBV6-6, the J call TRBJ2-1, with TRBD1 identical over 9 bases. The V gene end was trimmed by 6 bases and the J gene end by 8 bases; junction bases not matched to a gene: 8. CDR3 size: 14 residues. Germline CDR1 is MNHNY and CDR2 is SVGAGI (reference sequence). CDR3 sequence: CASRRTGAAYEQFF. CDR3 nucleotides: TGTGCCAGCAGACGGACAGGGGCAGCTTATGAGCAGTTCTTC.

The rearrangement uses TRBV3-1 (or the pseudogene TRBV3-2) and TRBJ2-3; the match to TRBD2 covers 7 bases. The junction had 3 bases not matched to a gene; V was cut back by 4 bases and J by 2 bases. Germline CDR1 and CDR2: LGHDT and YNNKEL (reference sequence). CDR3 length: 14 amino acids. This CDR3 is CASSLGLPTDTQYF. CDR3 bases: TGTGCCAGCAGCCTGGGACTACCCACAGATACGCAGTATTTT.

This clone was seen only once. The chain couples TRBV11-2 to TRBJ1-1; weak D call: TRBD1 (6 bases). Trimming removed 0 bases from V and 4 bases from J, with 9 bases in between. The CDR3 is 14 residues long. The V gene's germline CDR1 is SGHAT and CDR2 FQNNGV. Here the CDR3 DNA reads TGTGCCAGCAGCTTAGAGGTGGGGGCCACTGAAGCTTTCTTT. This sequence encodes CASSLEVGATEAFF.

This clone was counted a single time. This sequence joins TRBV10-3 and TRBJ1-1; no clear D. This CDR3 comprises 13 residues. Trimming removed 4 bases at V and 1 base at J, with 7 bases between. Germline CDR1 and CDR2: ENHRY and SYGVKD. The CDR3 coding sequence is TGTGCCATCAGTGGTGAGGCGAACACTGAAGCTTTCTTT. Protein: CAISGEANTEAFF.

V usage is TRBV5-4 and J usage is TRBJ2-5; 11 nucleotides match TRBD2. The V gene end was trimmed by 4 bases and the J gene end by 5 bases; junction bases not matched to a gene: 10. The CDR3 length is 16 residues. In germline, CDR1 is SGHNT, CDR2 YYREEE (reference sequence). The CDR3 sequence is CASSPTLAGALETQYF. In nucleotides, the CDR3 is TGTGCCAGCAGCCCTACACTAGCGGGAGCGTTGGAGACCCAGTACTTC. The entire variable domain, with the rest obtained from reference TRBV5-4 and TRBJ2-5, is as follows: ETGVTQSPTHLIKTRGQQVTLRCSSQSGHNTVSWYQQALGQGPQFIFQYYREEENGRGNFPPRFSGLQFPNYSSELNVNALELDDSALYLCASSPTLAGALETQYFGPGTRLLVL.

This clone was seen a handful of times. The gene calls are TRBV4-1 and TRBJ2-1, with D possibly TRBD2 on 6 matching bases. Germline V gives CDR1 MGHRA, CDR2 YSYEKL. The V gene lost 0 bases and the J gene lost 7 bases, with 16 bases spanning the gap. This CDR3 comprises 16 residues. DNA of the CDR3: TGCGCCAGCAGCCAAGATAGGTCGGGGGTTGGGAATGAGCAGTTCTTC. Its protein product is CASSQDRSGVGNEQFF.

The chain combines TRBV5-1 with TRBJ2-7; TRBD2 agrees at 14 bases. The CDR3 contains 15 residues. The germline CDR1 and CDR2 sequences are SGHRS and YFSETQ. Unmatched junction bases numbered 8, after V lost 7 bases and J lost 5 bases. In DNA, the CDR3 is TGCGCCAGCCGAGGACTAGCGGGAGGTTCCGACGAGCAGTACTTC. Its translation is CASRGLAGGSDEQYF.

This chain uses TRBV2 with TRBJ1-6, with D maybe TRBD1 (5 bases). CDR1 and CDR2 (germline): SNHLY, FYNNEI. Between the trimmed V and J ends, which lost 3 bases and 10 bases, there was a span of 13 bases. CDR3 length: 14 residues. CDR3 DNA: TGTGCCAGCAGTGACGCGGGGGTTGGGTCACCCCTCCACTTT. It encodes CASSDAGVGSPLHF.

The rearrangement links TRBV7-9 to TRBJ1-6; 7 bases align to TRBD1. This CDR3 is 16 amino acids long. CDR1 is SEHNR, CDR2 FQNEAQ, per germline (reference sequence). Losses at the gene ends were 6 bases for V and 14 bases for J; bases not matched to a gene: 19. CDR3 DNA sequence: TGTGCCAGCAGTGGGTTTCACAGGGGCCACATTATGGCCCTCCACTTT. It encodes CASSGFHRGHIMALHF.

A word on this clone: Since a much larger clone is just one base distant, this may be a read error. J is TRBJ2-7 and V is TRBV7-2; 13 bases align to TRBD2. Germline V lookup: CDR1 SGHTA, CDR2 FQGNSA. The ends lost 4 bases at V and 0 bases at J; junction bases unmatched: 0. The CDR3 has 15 residues. The CDR3 DNA is TGTGCCAGCAGCTGGACTAGCGGGAGCTCCTACGAGCAGTACTTC. Its translation is CASSWTSGSSYEQYF.

V usage is TRBV7-9 and J usage is TRBJ1-2, with TRBD1 matching over 7 bases. This CDR3 comprises 13 residues. Per the germline V gene, CDR1 is SEHNR and CDR2 is FQNEAQ (reference sequence). V dropped 6 bases and J dropped 3; count of bases not matched to a gene: 4. In nucleotides, the CDR3 is TGTGCCAGCAGGCCTCAGGGGGACTATGGCTACACCTTC. Encoded protein: CASRPQGDYGYTF.

V is TRBV5-1 and J is TRBJ1-1, with TRBD1 matching over 7 bases. CDR1 is SGHRS and CDR2 is YFSETQ in the germline V gene. J gave up 1 base and V 6 bases, and 9 bases lay outside the gene matches. This CDR3 spans 15 amino acids. The chain's CDR3 is CASTPQQGRNTEAFF. CDR3 in DNA: TGCGCCAGCACCCCGCAACAGGGGCGGAACACTGAAGCTTTCTTT.

This chain connects TRBV5-1 to TRBJ2-2; D perhaps matches TRBD2 (6 bases). The CDR3 runs to 14 residues. The V gene lost 0 bases and the J gene lost 8 bases, with 11 bases spanning the gap. Germline lookup yields CDR1 SGHRS and CDR2 YFSETQ. The CDR3 DNA is TGCGCCAGCAGCTTGGCTACGGAGGGTGGGGAGCTGTTTTTT. It translates to CASSLATEGGELFF. Using reference TRBV5-1 and TRBJ2-2 for the parts outside the CDR3, the full variable domain is KAGVTQTPRYLIKTRGQQVTLSCSPISGHRSVSWYQQTPGQGLQFLFEYFSETQRNKGNFPGRFSGRQFSNSRSEMNVSTLELGDSALYLCASSLATEGGELFFGEGSRLTVL.

This clone showed up just a few times. This rearrangement joins TRBV19 to TRBJ1-2; tentatively, D is TRBD1 (6 bases). The germline CDR1 and CDR2 sequences are LNHDA and SQIVND (reference sequence). This CDR3 spans 14 amino acids. V was trimmed by 2 bases and J by 4 bases, leaving 11 bases between them. The CDR3 DNA reads TGTGCCAGTAGTATACCAGGGGTAGGCTATGGCTACACCTTC. Protein: CASSIPGVGYGYTF.

V is TRBV30 and J is TRBJ1-2; 10 positions match TRBD1. There are 15 residues in the CDR3. Losses at the gene ends were 0 bases for V and 8 bases for J; bases not matched to a gene: 9. Germline values: CDR1 GTSNPN, CDR2 SVGIG (reference sequence). This CDR3 reads CAWSVIRQGAKGYTF. The CDR3 coding sequence is TGTGCCTGGAGTGTAATCAGACAGGGGGCAAAAGGCTACACCTTC.

The rearrangement links TRBV12-3 or TRBV12-4 to TRBJ2-7, with 7 positions matching TRBD1. The length of the CDR3 is 13 residues. V lost 7 bases, J lost 0 bases, and 3 bases stayed unmatched. The CDR3 nucleotides are TGTGCCAGCATGGACAGGAACTCCTACGAGCAGTACTTC. As protein: CASMDRNSYEQYF.

This clone turned up a few times. This rearrangement joins TRBV6-1 to TRBJ2-7, with D possibly matching TRBD2 (6 bases). The V end was cut by 4 bases, the J end by 5 bases, with 21 bases between. This CDR3 has 16 amino acids. Per germline, CDR1 MNHNS and CDR2 SASEGT. CDR3 sequence reads: CASSGGRMVRVHEQYF. The CDR3 nucleotides are TGTGCCAGCAGTGGAGGGAGGATGGTGAGAGTACACGAGCAGTACTTC.

The chain combines TRBV2 with TRBJ2-7; perhaps TRBD2 as D (5 bases). Germline CDR1 and CDR2: SNHLY and FYNNEI. V was trimmed by 6 bases and J by 0 bases, leaving 12 bases between them. The CDR3 totals 14 residues. CDR3 DNA sequence: TGTGCCAGCAGGGCCGGGATCAACTCCTACGAGCAGTACTTC. Translation gives CASRAGINSYEQYF.

The chain uses TRBV11-2 and TRBJ1-1; 9 bases fit TRBD1. Germline V gives CDR1 SGHAT, CDR2 FQNNGV. This CDR3 region has 14 residues. V shed 5 bases, J shed 2 bases, and the junction held 3 bases outside the gene matches. The CDR3 DNA sequence: TGTGCCAGCAGCGCGGACAGGGGAAACACTGAAGCTTTCTTT. It yields the protein CASSADRGNTEAFF.

The rearrangement links TRBV27 to TRBJ2-1, with TRBD2 as a possible D gene (7 bases). Trimming shortened V by 5 bases and J by 9 bases, and 23 bases separated the two germline ends. The germline gives CDR1 MNHEY, CDR2 SMNVEV (reference sequence). There are 16 residues in the CDR3. The CDR3: CASSVLGAGDLSEQFF. Written as DNA, the CDR3 is TGTGCCAGCAGTGTACTGGGGGCGGGAGATCTCAGTGAGCAGTTCTTC.

V gene TRBV24-1 combines with J gene TRBJ2-7, with 12 nucleotides matching TRBD2. After removal of 4 bases from V and 4 bases from J, the junction contained 7 bases not matched to a gene. CDR3 length: 16 residues. Germline V gives CDR1 KGHDR, CDR2 SFDVKD. CDR3 region: CATSDDGLAGSYEQYF. The CDR3 nucleotides read TGTGCCACCAGTGACGACGGACTAGCGGGGTCATACGAGCAGTACTTC.